These 9 T cell receptor beta chains originate from one sample sequenced in a study of Graves' ophthalmopathy and Graves' hyperthyroidism (dated by TCRdb to about 2018). The sequencer listed for this sample is Illumina HiSeq 2000. For repertoire sequencing, the TCR beta CDR3 regions were amplified from RNA transcripts. HTBI primers and the Qiagen OneStep RT-PCR kit were used in a first-round RT-PCR, which was followed by a second-round multiplex PCR, size selection and purification. TCRdb took the public reads, trimmed them with fastp at Q25, ran MiXCR for clone calling and kept in-frame beta chains. Each CDR3 protein gets just one entry, which takes the most common genes and DNA from the rows behind it. The table for this sample lists fewer than 650,000 distinct CDR3 sequences; 20% to 25% of them were counted only once. The ten biggest clones cover around 6.9% of the sample. Sequenced sample: peripheral blood. The receptors stem from a young woman with stable Graves' hyperthyroidism. Some clones in this sample may be carry-over from other donors' samples. Donor details come from another sample of the same person, matched by shared clones.

This clonotype was picked up many times. The V gene is TRBV28, the J gene TRBJ1-5; D gene ambiguous. V lost 1 base and J 8 bases, leaving 9 bases between the germline ends. The CDR3 is made up of 13 amino acids. Germline loops: CDR1 MDHEN, CDR2 SYDVKM. CDR3: CASSLSTVEPQHF. The CDR3 DNA follows: TGTGCCAGCAGTTTATCCACCGTAGAGCCCCAGCATTTT.

The chain carries TRBV5-1 and TRBJ2-2, with D possibly called TRBD1 or TRBD2 (5 bases each). The ends were cut back, 3 bases at V and 0 bases at J, with 9 bases in the middle. Looked up from germline, CDR1 is SGHRS and CDR2 is YFSETQ. The CDR3 is 15 residues long. The CDR3 DNA reads as TGCGCCAGCAGCTCACGGGGACCGAACACCGGGGAGCTGTTTTTT. Amino acid sequence: CASSSRGPNTGELFF.

V usage is TRBV6-2 or TRBV6-3 and J usage is TRBJ2-7, with D possibly TRBD2 on 5 matching bases. V was clipped by 7 bases and J by 0 bases, with 10 bases between them. This CDR3 is built from 13 residues. Germline loops: CDR1 MNHEY, CDR2 SVGEGT. In nucleotides, the CDR3 is TGTGCCAGCACCCCGGGATCCTCCTACGAGCAGTACTTC. As protein: CASTPGSSYEQYF.

V gene TRBV18 combines with J gene TRBJ1-1; TRBD1 might be the D (6 bases). This CDR3 has 15 residues. Germline lookup yields CDR1 KGHSH and CDR2 LQKENI. Trimming removed 4 bases from V and 0 bases from J, with 12 bases in between. The CDR3 coding sequence is TGTGCCAGCTCACTGGGACATTTAATGAACACTGAAGCTTTCTTT. Translating it yields CASSLGHLMNTEAFF.

Note on this clonotype: It may be a read error: a sequence one base away is much more abundant. The CDR3 does not close with the conserved phenylalanine or tryptophan, likely indicating a read error. J is TRBJ1-2 and V is TRBV30; D is unresolved. From germline, CDR1 is GTSNPN and CDR2 SVGIG (reference sequence). Between the trimmed V and J ends, which lost 0 bases and 3 bases, there was a span of 11 bases. The CDR3 runs 14 residues. The CDR3, as DNA: TGTGCCTGGAGTGTTACCAACAGATACTATGGCTACACCTTA. Translated, it gives CAWSVTNRYYGYTL.

This clonotype was counted at least ten times. V and J are TRBV12-5 and TRBJ1-1; D ambiguous. Germline V gene lookup returns CDR1 LGHNT and CDR2 FRNRAP. The V end was cut by 0 bases, the J end by 3 bases, with 17 bases between. The CDR3 has 17 amino acids. CDR3 in amino acids: CASGLVLGRGKYTEAFF. CDR3 coding DNA: TGTGCTAGTGGTTTGGTACTCGGGAGAGGGAAGTACACTGAAGCTTTCTTT.

This clonotype was counted at least ten times. The chain recombines TRBV4-1 with TRBJ2-7, with 8 bases fitting TRBD1. V gave up 0 bases and J gave up 4 bases; unmatched junction bases: 5. Looked up from germline, CDR1 is MGHRA and CDR2 is YSYEKL. The CDR3 has 15 residues. For the CDR3, the DNA is TGCGCCAGCAGCCAAGAAACAGGGGGGTTTTACGAGCAGTACTTC. As protein: CASSQETGGFYEQYF.

This clonotype showed up many times. This sequence joins TRBV9 and TRBJ1-3; a weak D match, TRBD1 (5 bases). V lost 0 bases to trimming and J lost 4 bases, with 14 bases between them. Germline assignment: CDR1 SGDLS and CDR2 YYNGEE. The CDR3 contains 16 residues. The CDR3 nucleotides read TGTGCCAGCAGCGTAGCTGGGGACCCGCGCGGAAACACCATATATTTT. It codes for CASSVAGDPRGNTIYF.

In nucleotides, the CDR3 is TGCAGTGCTAGGGGCTATGGCGGGAGGTACGAGCAGTACTTC. It encodes CSARGYGGRYEQYF. This chain links TRBV20-1 with TRBJ2-7, with 8 bases fitting TRBD2. This CDR3 is 14 amino acids long. Germline CDR1 DFQATT, CDR2 SNEGSKA (reference sequence). J was trimmed by 4 bases and V by 3 bases; bases with no gene match: 8.